What follows are 11 T cell receptor beta chains derived from one specimen sequenced in a study of OX40 agonist ivuxolimab in advanced cancers. Method: immunoSEQ multiplex PCR; TCRdb's copy keeps in-frame clones and lacks some. The sample contains more than 30,000 clones, approximately 89% of which appear only once. The starting material was CD4+ or CD8+ T cells sorted from blood, obtained in a trial of the OX40 agonist ivuxolimab. The source of these receptors is an adult with an advanced solid tumor such as melanoma, head and neck, liver or kidney cancer.

V gene TRBV7-3 combines with J gene TRBJ1-2; TRBD1 agrees at 11 bases. The CDR3 is 16 amino acids. The germline V gene has CDR1 SGHTA and CDR2 FQGTGA. V trimming: 6 bases; J trimming: 4 bases; junction bases outside the gene matches: 10. The chain's CDR3 is CASSSGVGQGVYGYTF. Here the CDR3 DNA reads TGTGCCAGCAGTAGTGGAGTGGGACAGGGGGTCTATGGCTACACCTTC. Based on the CDR3 plus reference TRBV7-3 and TRBJ1-2, the full variable domain is GAGVSQTPSNKVTEKGKYVELRCDPISGHTALYWYRQSLGQGPEFLIYFQGTGAADDSGLPNDRFFAVRPEGSVSTLKIQRTERGDSAVYLCASSSGVGQGVYGYTFGSGTRLTVV.

The rearrangement joins TRBV28 to TRBJ1-4; TRBD1 agrees at 9 bases. From germline, CDR1 is MDHEN and CDR2 SYDVKM. V was clipped by 2 bases and J by 8 bases; unmatched bases: 3. This CDR3 contains 14 residues. This chain's CDR3 is CASSLTGTGEKLFF. CDR3 DNA sequence: TGTGCCAGCAGTTTAACAGGGACAGGGGAAAAACTGTTTTTT.

The chain uses TRBV5-6 and TRBJ1-5, with D tentatively TRBD1 (5 bases). This CDR3 spans 13 amino acids. Germline assignment: CDR1 SGHDT and CDR2 YYEEEE. Trimming left V 7 bases short and J 7 bases short, with 15 bases between. The CDR3 spells CASSHGGGQPQHF. The CDR3 DNA follows: TGTGCCAGCTCCCACGGGGGAGGACAGCCCCAGCATTTT.

This clone was observed once. The chain couples TRBV7-9 to TRBJ1-4, with 8 positions matching TRBD1. The V segment lost 5 bases and the J segment 0 bases; nucleotides outside the gene matches: 11. The CDR3 is made up of 18 amino acids. Per germline, CDR1 SEHNR and CDR2 FQNEAQ (reference sequence). Here the CDR3 reads CASSPALGTGATNEKLFF. CDR3 coding DNA: TGTGCCAGCAGCCCCGCACTTGGGACAGGTGCAACTAATGAAAAACTGTTTTTT.

This clone has a single count. The chain is built from TRBV28 and TRBJ1-2; 9 nucleotides agree with TRBD1. The CDR3 spans 15 residues. Trimming removed 2 bases from V and 5 bases from J; junction bases left unmatched: 6. Germline V gives CDR1 MDHEN, CDR2 SYDVKM. CDR3 nucleotides: TGTGCCAGCAGTTTAACCGGGACAGGGACTTATGGCTACACCTTC. It codes for CASSLTGTGTYGYTF.

The rearrangement links TRBV28 to TRBJ2-1, with 12 nucleotides matching TRBD2. The germline V gene encodes CDR1 MDHEN and CDR2 SYDVKM. This CDR3 is built from 16 residues. The V and J ends lost 3 bases and 9 bases, in that order; junction bases with no gene match: 9. The CDR3 reads CASSLRLAGGPGEQFF. In nucleotides, the CDR3 is TGTGCCAGCAGTTTGCGGCTAGCGGGAGGGCCGGGTGAGCAGTTCTTC.

This chain links TRBV6-1 with TRBJ2-5; TRBD2 is a possible D gene (7 bases). Germline V gene data show CDR1 as MNHNS and CDR2 as SASEGT. Trimming took off 5 bases at V and 4 bases at J, with 11 bases between the two ends. The CDR3 has 13 residues. This CDR3 reads CASSRGGRETQYF. The CDR3 DNA reads TGTGCCAGCAGTAGGGGGGGGCGAGAGACCCAGTACTTC.

The J gene is TRBJ1-4, the V gene TRBV7-2; maybe TRBD1 (5 bases). The V gene lost 3 bases and the J gene lost 0 bases, with 8 bases spanning the gap. There are 15 residues in the CDR3. Germline-derived CDR1 and CDR2 are SGHTA and FQGNSA. This CDR3 is CASSFGQTTNEKLFF. Written as DNA, the CDR3 is TGTGCCAGCAGCTTTGGACAAACAACTAATGAAAAACTGTTTTTT.

The J gene is TRBJ1-1, the V gene TRBV14; D may be TRBD1 (5 bases). Germline CDR1 is SGHDN and CDR2 is FVKESK. This CDR3 is 16 amino acids long. Trimming cost V 0 bases and J 0 bases, with 11 bases left between them. The chain's CDR3 is CASSQESRGLNTEAFF. Written as DNA, the CDR3 is TGTGCCAGCAGCCAAGAGTCACGGGGGTTGAACACTGAAGCTTTCTTT.

This chain uses TRBV2 with TRBJ2-1; D is possibly TRBD2 (6 bases). Germline V lookup: CDR1 SNHLY, CDR2 FYNNEI. CDR3 length: 15 amino acids. V was trimmed by 5 bases and J by 2 bases, leaving 13 bases between them. CDR3 nucleotide sequence: TGTGCCAGCAGTCGGGGGTCCGGGACCTACAATGAGCAGTTCTTC. Translation gives CASSRGSGTYNEQFF.

The gene calls are TRBV7-2 and TRBJ2-6; 12 bases align to TRBD1. Germline V gene data show CDR1 as SGHTA and CDR2 as FQGNSA. This CDR3 comprises 18 residues. V was clipped by 5 bases and J by 2 bases; unmatched bases: 7. For the CDR3, the DNA is TGTGCCAGCAGCAGCAGGGGACAGGGGGCCGCTGGGGCCAACGTCCTGACTTTC. Protein product: CASSSRGQGAAGANVLTF.